What follows are 3 T cell receptor beta chains derived from one specimen sequenced in a study of blood T cell repertoires in COVID-19. Libraries were prepared by immunoSEQ multiplex PCR; TCRdb keeps only in-frame clonotypes and omits some of them. Found here are around 110,000 clones, 84% of them singletons; the top ten hold approximately 3.5%. The sample taken for sequencing was PBMCs or T cells enriched from blood (not recorded which). The receptor source for this set is a woman aged 25-40 years who had recovered from COVID-19.

The rearrangement joins TRBV6-6 to TRBJ2-1; 10 nucleotides agree with TRBD2. This CDR3 is built from 15 residues. V trimming: 5 bases; J trimming: 4 bases; junction bases outside the gene matches: 5. Germline V lookup: CDR1 MNHNY, CDR2 SVGAGI (reference sequence). CDR3 residues: CASSRASGSYNEQFF. Here the CDR3 DNA reads TGTGCCAGCAGTAGGGCTAGCGGGAGTTACAATGAGCAGTTCTTC.

V gene TRBV6-5 combines with J gene TRBJ1-5, with 7 bases fitting TRBD1. This CDR3 contains 14 residues. Germline V gene lookup returns CDR1 MNHEY and CDR2 SVGAGI. V was clipped by 6 bases and J by 3 bases; unmatched bases: 5. The CDR3 DNA is TGTGCCAGCAGACCGACAGGGCCCAATCAGCCCCAGCATTTT. Encoded protein: CASRPTGPNQPQHF.

V gene TRBV2 combines with J gene TRBJ2-1, with 12 bases matching TRBD1. This CDR3 spans 14 amino acids. In germline, CDR1 is SNHLY, CDR2 FYNNEI. The trim removed 8 bases at V and 7 bases at J, leaving 6 bases unmatched. CDR3 nucleotides: TGTGCCAGCCTAGGGACAGGGGGCCTGAATGAGCAGTTCTTC. Translation: CASLGTGGLNEQFF.